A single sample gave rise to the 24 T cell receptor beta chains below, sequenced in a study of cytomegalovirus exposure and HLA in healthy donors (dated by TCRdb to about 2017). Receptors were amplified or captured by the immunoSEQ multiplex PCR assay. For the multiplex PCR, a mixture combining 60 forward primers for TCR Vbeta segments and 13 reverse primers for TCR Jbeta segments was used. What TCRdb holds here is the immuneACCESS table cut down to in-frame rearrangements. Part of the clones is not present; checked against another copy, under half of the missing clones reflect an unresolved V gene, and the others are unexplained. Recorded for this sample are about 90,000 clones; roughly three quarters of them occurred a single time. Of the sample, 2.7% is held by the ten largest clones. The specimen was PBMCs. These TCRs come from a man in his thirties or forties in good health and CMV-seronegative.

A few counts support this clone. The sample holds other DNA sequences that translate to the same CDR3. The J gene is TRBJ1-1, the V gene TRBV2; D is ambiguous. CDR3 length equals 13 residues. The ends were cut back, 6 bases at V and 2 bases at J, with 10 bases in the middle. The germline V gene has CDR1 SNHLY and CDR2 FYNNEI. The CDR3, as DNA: TGTGCCAGCAGAAGAGGATTCAACACTGAAGCTTTCTTT. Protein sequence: CASRRGFNTEAFF.

The CDR3 bases are TGCGCCAGCAGACAGATGAACACTGAAGCTTTCTTT. Translation gives CASRQMNTEAFF. The chain combines TRBV5-1 with TRBJ1-1; D remains unclear. Trimming removed 5 bases at V and 0 bases at J, with 5 bases between. This CDR3 is 12 amino acids long. CDR1 is SGHRS, CDR2 YFSETQ, per germline. The entire variable domain, with the rest obtained from reference TRBV5-1 and TRBJ1-1, is as follows: KAGVTQTPRYLIKTRGQQVTLSCSPISGHRSVSWYQQTPGQGLQFLFEYFSETQRNKGNFPGRFSGRQFSNSRSEMNVSTLELGDSALYLCASRQMNTEAFFGQGTRLTVV.

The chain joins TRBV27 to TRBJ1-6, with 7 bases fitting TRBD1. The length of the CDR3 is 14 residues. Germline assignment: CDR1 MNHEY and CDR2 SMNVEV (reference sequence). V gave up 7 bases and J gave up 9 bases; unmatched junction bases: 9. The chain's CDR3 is CASTRTGRGSPLHF. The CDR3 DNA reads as TGTGCCAGCACACGGACAGGCCGCGGTTCACCCCTCCACTTT.

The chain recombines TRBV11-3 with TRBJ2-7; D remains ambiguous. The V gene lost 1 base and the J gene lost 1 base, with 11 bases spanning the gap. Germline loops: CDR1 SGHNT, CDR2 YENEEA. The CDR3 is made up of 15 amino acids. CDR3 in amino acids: CASSLGTDNSYEQYF. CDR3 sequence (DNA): TGTGCCAGCAGCTTAGGAACCGACAATTCCTACGAGCAGTACTTC.

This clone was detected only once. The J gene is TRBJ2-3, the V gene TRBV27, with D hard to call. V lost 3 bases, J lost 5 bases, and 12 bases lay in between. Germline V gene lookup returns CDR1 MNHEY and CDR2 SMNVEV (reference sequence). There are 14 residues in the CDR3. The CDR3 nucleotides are TGTGCCAGCAGTTTCAACCTGCTAGGAGATACGCAGTATTTT. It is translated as CASSFNLLGDTQYF.

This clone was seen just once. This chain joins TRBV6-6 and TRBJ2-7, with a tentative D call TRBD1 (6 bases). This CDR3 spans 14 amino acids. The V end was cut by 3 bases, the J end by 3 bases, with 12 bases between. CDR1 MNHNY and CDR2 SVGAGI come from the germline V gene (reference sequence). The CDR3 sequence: CASSYRQDDYEQYF. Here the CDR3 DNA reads TGTGCCAGCAGTTATAGACAGGATGACTACGAGCAGTACTTC.

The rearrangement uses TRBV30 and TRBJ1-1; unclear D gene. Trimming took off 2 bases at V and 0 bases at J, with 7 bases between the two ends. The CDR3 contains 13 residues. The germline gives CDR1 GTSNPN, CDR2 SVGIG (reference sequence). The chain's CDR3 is CAWSYNLNTEAFF. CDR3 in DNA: TGTGCCTGGAGTTACAACCTGAACACTGAAGCTTTCTTT.

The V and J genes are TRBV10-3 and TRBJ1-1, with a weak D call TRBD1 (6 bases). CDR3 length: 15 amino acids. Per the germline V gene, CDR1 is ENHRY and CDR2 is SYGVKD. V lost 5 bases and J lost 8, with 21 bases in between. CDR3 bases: TGTGCCATCAGTCCCCCCGACAGGCTGCCATCGGAAGCTTTCTTT. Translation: CAISPPDRLPSEAFF.

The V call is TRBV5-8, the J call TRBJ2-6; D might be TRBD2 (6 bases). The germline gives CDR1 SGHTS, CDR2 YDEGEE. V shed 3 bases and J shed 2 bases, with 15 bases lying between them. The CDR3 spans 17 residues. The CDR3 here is CASSYGWGLAGANVLTF. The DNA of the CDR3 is TGTGCCAGCAGCTATGGCTGGGGACTGGCTGGGGCCAACGTCCTGACTTTC.

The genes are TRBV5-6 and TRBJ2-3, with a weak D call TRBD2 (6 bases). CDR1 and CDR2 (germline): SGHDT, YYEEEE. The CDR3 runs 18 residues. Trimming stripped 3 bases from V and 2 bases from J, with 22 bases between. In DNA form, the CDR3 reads TGTGCCAGCAGCTCGGAGGGCATTAGCGGAATTTACACAGATACGCAGTATTTT. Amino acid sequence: CASSSEGISGIYTDTQYF.

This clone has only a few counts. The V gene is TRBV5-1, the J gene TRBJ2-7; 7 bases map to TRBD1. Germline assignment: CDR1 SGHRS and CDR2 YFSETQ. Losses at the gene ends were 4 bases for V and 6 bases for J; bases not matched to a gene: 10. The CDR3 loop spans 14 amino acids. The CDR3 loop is CASSPGTDGGEQYF. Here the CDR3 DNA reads TGCGCCAGCAGCCCTGGGACAGATGGGGGCGAGCAGTACTTC.

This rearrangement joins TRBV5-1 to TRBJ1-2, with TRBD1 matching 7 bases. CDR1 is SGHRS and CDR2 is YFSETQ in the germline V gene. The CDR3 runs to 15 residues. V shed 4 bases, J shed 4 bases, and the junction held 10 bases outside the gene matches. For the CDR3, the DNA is TGCGCCAGCAGCGCTTCCGGGACAGAAAGCTATGGCTACACCTTC. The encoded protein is CASSASGTESYGYTF.

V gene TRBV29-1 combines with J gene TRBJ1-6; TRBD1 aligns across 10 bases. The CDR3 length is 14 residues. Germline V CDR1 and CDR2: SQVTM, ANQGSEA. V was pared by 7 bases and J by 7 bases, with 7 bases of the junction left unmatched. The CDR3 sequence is CSASGTGDNSPLHF. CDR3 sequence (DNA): TGCAGCGCCTCGGGGACAGGGGACAATTCACCCCTCCACTTT.

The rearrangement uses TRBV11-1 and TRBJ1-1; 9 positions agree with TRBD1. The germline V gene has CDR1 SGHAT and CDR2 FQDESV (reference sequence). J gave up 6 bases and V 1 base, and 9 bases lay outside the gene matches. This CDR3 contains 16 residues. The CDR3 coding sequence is TGTGCCAGCAGCTTAGGTTCGACAGGGGGTGCACCTGAAGCTTTCTTT. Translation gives CASSLGSTGGAPEAFF. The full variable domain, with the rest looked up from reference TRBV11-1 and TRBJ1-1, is EAEVAQSPRYKITEKSQAVAFWCDPISGHATLYWYRQILGQGPELLVQFQDESVVDDSQLPKDRFSAERLKGVDSTLKIQPAELGDSAMYLCASSLGSTGGAPEAFFGQGTRLTVV.

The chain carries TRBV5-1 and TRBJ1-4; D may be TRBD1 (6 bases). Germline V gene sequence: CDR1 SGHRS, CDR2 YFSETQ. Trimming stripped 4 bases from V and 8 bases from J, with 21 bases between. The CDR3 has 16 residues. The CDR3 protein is CASSLNPTGSEEKLFF. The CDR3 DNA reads TGCGCCAGCAGCCTAAACCCCACAGGGTCTGAGGAAAAACTGTTTTTT.

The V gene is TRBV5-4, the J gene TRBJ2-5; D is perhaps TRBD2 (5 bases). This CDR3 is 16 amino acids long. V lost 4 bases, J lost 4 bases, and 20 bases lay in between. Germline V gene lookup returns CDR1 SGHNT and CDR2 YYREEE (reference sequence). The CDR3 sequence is CASSRMSAEGRETQYF. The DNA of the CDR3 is TGTGCCAGCAGCCGTATGAGTGCTGAGGGTAGAGAGACCCAGTACTTC.

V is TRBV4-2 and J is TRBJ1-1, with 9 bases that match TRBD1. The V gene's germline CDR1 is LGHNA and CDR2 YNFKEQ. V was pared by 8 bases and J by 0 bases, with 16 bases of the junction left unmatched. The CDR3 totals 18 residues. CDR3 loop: CASSRALAQGAMNTEAFF. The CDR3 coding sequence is TGTGCCAGCTCTCGGGCCCTAGCACAGGGGGCTATGAACACTGAAGCTTTCTTT.

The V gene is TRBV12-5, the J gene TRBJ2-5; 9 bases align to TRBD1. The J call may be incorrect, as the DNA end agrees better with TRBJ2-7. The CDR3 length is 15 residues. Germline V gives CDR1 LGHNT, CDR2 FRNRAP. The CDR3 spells CASGLVTGGRDEQYF. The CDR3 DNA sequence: TGTGCTAGTGGTTTGGTGACAGGGGGTAGGGACGAGCAGTACTTC.

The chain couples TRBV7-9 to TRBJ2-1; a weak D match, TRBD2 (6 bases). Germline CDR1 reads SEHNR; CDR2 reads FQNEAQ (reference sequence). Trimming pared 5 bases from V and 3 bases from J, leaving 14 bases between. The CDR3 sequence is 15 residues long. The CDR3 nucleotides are TGTGCCAGCAGCCCGGGACTTGACATCTACAATGAGCAGTTCTTC. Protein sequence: CASSPGLDIYNEQFF. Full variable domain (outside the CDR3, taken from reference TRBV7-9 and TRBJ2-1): DTGVSQNPRHKITKRGQNVTFRCDPISEHNRLYWYRQTLGQGPEFLTYFQNEAQLEKSRLLSDRFSAERPKGSFSTLEIQRTEQGDSAMYLCASSPGLDIYNEQFFGPGTRLTVL.

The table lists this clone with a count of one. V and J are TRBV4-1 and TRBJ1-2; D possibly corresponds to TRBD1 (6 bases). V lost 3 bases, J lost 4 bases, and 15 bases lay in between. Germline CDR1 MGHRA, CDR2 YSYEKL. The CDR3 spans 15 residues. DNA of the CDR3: TGCGCCAGCAGCCAGCTTTTGGGGACACCCTATGGCTACACCTTC. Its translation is CASSQLLGTPYGYTF.

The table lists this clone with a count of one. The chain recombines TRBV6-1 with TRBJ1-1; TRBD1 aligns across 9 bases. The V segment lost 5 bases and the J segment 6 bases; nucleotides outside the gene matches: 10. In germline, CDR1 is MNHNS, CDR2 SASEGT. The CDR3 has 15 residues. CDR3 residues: CASSQLQGASAEAFF. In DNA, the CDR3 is TGTGCCAGCAGTCAATTACAGGGGGCAAGCGCTGAAGCTTTCTTT.

The CDR3 DNA is TGTGCCAGTAGTATAGAGGGCGTCTATGGCTACACCTTC. Protein sequence: CASSIEGVYGYTF. The J gene is TRBJ1-2, the V gene TRBV19; D call uncertain. CDR1 LNHDA and CDR2 SQIVND come from the germline V gene (reference sequence). This CDR3 spans 13 amino acids. V was cut by 0 bases and J by 4 bases, with 6 bases left in between.

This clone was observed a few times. The CDR3 region is CASSQHPGMGTGELFF. For the CDR3, the DNA is TGCGCCAGCAGCCAACATCCAGGGATGGGCACCGGGGAGCTGTTTTTT. This sequence joins TRBV4-3 and TRBJ2-2; weak D call: TRBD1 (5 bases). V was pared by 2 bases and J by 4 bases, with 14 bases between. CDR1 and CDR2 from the germline V gene are LGHNA and YSLEER. The CDR3 runs 16 residues.

The CDR3 here is CASSFHGSPLHF. The CDR3 DNA reads as TGTGCCAGCAGTTTCCACGGGTCACCCCTCCACTTT. This chain joins TRBV27 and TRBJ1-6; no definite D call. The CDR3 extends over 12 amino acids. V was cut by 3 bases and J by 10 bases, with 7 bases left in between. Germline V gene data show CDR1 as MNHEY and CDR2 as SMNVEV (reference sequence).